This T cell receptor (beta chain) was obtained from a study of beta chain features in type 1 diabetes. Findings and limits, study-wide: Individuals with type 1 diabetes displayed fewer insertions and more deletions at VDJ junctions.

Sorting that relied on CD45RO/CCR7/CD25/CD127/CD95/CD27 yielded CD4+ naive, central memory, regulatory and stem cell-like memory cells. Populations isolated by sorting all had purity greater than 95%. V dropped 2 bases and J dropped 2 bases, with 3 bases sitting between them. CDR1 is SQVTM and CDR2 is ANQGSEA in the germline V gene. The CDR3 sequence is 11 residues long. Reverse transcription of all isolated RNA meant that expressed TCRB transcripts were sequenced. This table comes from immunoSEQ multiplex PCR, and its TCRdb copy is limited to in-frame clones, with some not included. Of 810,000 or so clones in the sample, roughly a sixth were seen once. In this sample, this clone turned up a few times. Its specificity is unknown.

The TCR originated in a woman younger than 30 in good health. This chain links TRBV29-1 with TRBJ2-5; D is ambiguous. The source material was naive CD4+ T cells from blood. The DNA for the CDR3 is TGCAGCGTTGAACCGCAAGAGACCCAGTACTTC. Its translation is CSVEPQETQYF. Variable domain in full (rest from reference TRBV29-1 and TRBJ2-5): SAVISQKPSRDICQRGTSLTIQCQVDSQVTMMFWYRQQPGQSLTLIATANQGSEATYESGFVIDKFPISRPNLTFSTLTVSNMSPEDSSIYLCSVEPQETQYFGPGTRLLVL.